The 21 T cell receptor beta chains below were found in one sample sequenced in a study of blood T cell repertoires in COVID-19. Clones were sequenced by immunoSEQ multiplex PCR, and TCRdb holds only the in-frame ones, with some missing. The sample shows roughly 100,000 clones, around 80% of them seen only once. Material: peripheral blood. The receptors were gathered from a woman aged 80 or over with acute or convalescent COVID-19.

CDR3 in amino acids: CSAIDIAGDQETQYF. The CDR3 coding sequence is TGCAGTGCTATTGATATAGCGGGCGACCAAGAGACCCAGTACTTC. The chain joins TRBV20-1 to TRBJ2-5, with TRBD2 matching 7 bases. There are 15 residues in the CDR3. The germline gives CDR1 DFQATT, CDR2 SNEGSKA (reference sequence). J was trimmed by 0 bases and V by 4 bases; bases with no gene match: 8.

This rearrangement joins TRBV28 to TRBJ1-1; a weak D match, TRBD1 (6 bases). Germline V gene sequence: CDR1 MDHEN, CDR2 SYDVKM. Trimming removed 5 bases at V and 3 bases at J, with 10 bases between. This CDR3 comprises 13 residues. This CDR3 is CASSGQGYTEAFF. CDR3 in DNA: TGTGCCAGCAGTGGTCAGGGGTACACTGAAGCTTTCTTT. The complete variable domain, with remaining parts taken from reference TRBV28 and TRBJ1-1, reads DVKVTQSSRYLVKRTGEKVFLECVQDMDHENMFWYRQDPGLGLRLIYFSYDVKMKEKGDIPEGYSVSREKKERFSLILESASTNQTSMYLCASSGQGYTEAFFGQGTRLTVV.

The gene calls are TRBV2 and TRBJ1-3; D might be TRBD1 (6 bases). Deletions cut 7 bases from V and 0 bases from J, with 22 bases between. CDR1 SNHLY and CDR2 FYNNEI come from the germline V gene. The CDR3 runs 18 residues. CDR3 coding DNA: TGTGCCAGCAACGAAGAAGTGGACAGATCCTACTCTGGAAACACCATATATTTT. Amino acids: CASNEEVDRSYSGNTIYF.

The rearrangement joins TRBV10-1 to TRBJ2-5; 8 positions agree with TRBD1. J was trimmed by 2 bases and V by 0 bases; bases with no gene match: 5. Germline V gives CDR1 WNHNN, CDR2 SYGVQD (reference sequence). There are 16 residues in the CDR3. The CDR3 region has the DNA TGCGCCAGCAGTGAGTCGAGGACAGGGCTACAAGAGACCCAGTACTTC. Its translation: CASSESRTGLQETQYF.

This clone was counted only a few times. V and J are TRBV18 and TRBJ2-3; D is ambiguous. Germline lookup yields CDR1 KGHSH and CDR2 LQKENI. The CDR3 loop spans 13 amino acids. V gave up 8 bases and J gave up 3 bases, with 12 bases separating them. In DNA, the CDR3 is TGTGCCAGCCGCGTTTCTATTACAGATACGCAGTATTTT. Protein product: CASRVSITDTQYF. The variable domain in full, completed from reference TRBV18 and TRBJ2-3, reads NAGVMQNPRHLVRRRGQEARLRCSPMKGHSHVYWYRQLPEEGLKFMVYLQKENIIDESGMPKERFSAEFPKEGPSILRIQQVVRGDSAAYFCASRVSITDTQYFGPGTRLTVL.

This clone was observed once. The chain combines TRBV2 with TRBJ1-5; D gene ambiguous. This CDR3 has 14 residues. Germline-derived CDR1 and CDR2 are SNHLY and FYNNEI. The V gene lost 4 bases and the J gene lost 0 bases, with 7 bases spanning the gap. This CDR3 reads CASSGDFSNQPQHF. Written as DNA, the CDR3 is TGTGCCAGCAGTGGAGATTTTAGCAATCAGCCCCAGCATTTT.

The rearrangement joins TRBV7-2 to TRBJ2-2; D unclear. The CDR3 is made up of 15 amino acids. CDR1 SGHTA and CDR2 FQGNSA come from the germline V gene. V lost 1 base and J lost 0, with 6 bases in between. The CDR3 reads CASSLGSSNTGELFF. The CDR3 DNA reads TGTGCCAGCAGCTTAGGTTCTTCGAACACCGGGGAGCTGTTTTTT.

Here the CDR3 DNA reads TGTGCCAGCAGTTCGGGAGGATTGAACGAAAAACTGTTTTTT. It codes for CASSSGGLNEKLFF. The chain combines TRBV5-4 with TRBJ1-4; no definite D call. V lost 5 bases and J 8 bases, leaving 16 bases between the germline ends. The CDR3 sequence is 14 residues long. Germline V gives CDR1 SGHNT, CDR2 YYREEE (reference sequence).

The chain recombines TRBV5-4 with TRBJ1-2, with a possible D match to TRBD1 (5 bases). V shed 4 bases and J shed 3 bases, with 16 bases lying between them. The CDR3 has 15 amino acids. CDR1 is SGHNT, CDR2 YYREEE, per germline (reference sequence). The CDR3 DNA follows: TGTGCCAGCAGCCCGGGTGGATTAGGGGACTATGGCTACACCTTC. It codes for CASSPGGLGDYGYTF.

This chain connects TRBV19 to TRBJ2-5; the D gene is possibly TRBD2 (6 bases). CDR1 and CDR2 (germline): LNHDA, SQIVND (reference sequence). Trimming shortened V by 2 bases and J by 1 base, and 11 bases separated the two germline ends. The CDR3 covers 15 residues. This CDR3 is CASSIRGSIQETQYF. The CDR3 region has the DNA TGTGCCAGTAGTATACGGGGGTCCATCCAAGAGACCCAGTACTTC. Together with reference TRBV19 and TRBJ2-5, the CDR3 gives the full variable domain: DGGITQSPKYLFRKEGQNVTLSCEQNLNHDAMYWYRQDPGQGLRLIYYSQIVNDFQKGDIAEGYSVSREKKESFPLTVTSAQKNPTAFYLCASSIRGSIQETQYFGPGTRLLVL.

The chain recombines TRBV3-1 (or the pseudogene TRBV3-2) with TRBJ2-7, with D perhaps matching TRBD2 (7 bases). CDR1 LGHDT and CDR2 YNNKEL come from the germline V gene (reference sequence). Trimming took off 5 bases at V and 5 bases at J, with 16 bases between the two ends. The CDR3 runs to 14 residues. The CDR3 nucleotides are TGTGCCAGCAGCGCCCGGGGGGCCGGCGACGAGCAGTACTTC. Encoded protein: CASSARGAGDEQYF.

This sequence joins TRBV7-2 and TRBJ2-1; 9 positions match TRBD1. Germline CDR1 reads SGHTA; CDR2 reads FQGNSA. J gave up 6 bases and V 5 bases, and 8 bases lay outside the gene matches. This CDR3 region has 15 residues. The CDR3 nucleotides read TGTGCCAGCAGCACGCGGGACAGGGCCGGCAATGAGCAGTTCTTC. It translates to CASSTRDRAGNEQFF. Full variable domain (outside the CDR3, taken from reference TRBV7-2 and TRBJ2-1): GAGVSQSPSNKVTEKGKDVELRCDPISGHTALYWYRQSLGQGLEFLIYFQGNSAPDKSGLPSDRFSAERTGGSVSTLTIQRTQQEDSAVYLCASSTRDRAGNEQFFGPGTRLTVL.

The genes are TRBV11-3 and TRBJ2-5, with D possibly being TRBD1 (6 bases). V was cut by 5 bases and J by 3 bases, with 13 bases left in between. Germline V gene lookup returns CDR1 SGHNT and CDR2 YENEEA. The CDR3 contains 14 residues. The CDR3 coding sequence is TGTGCCAGCAGCACAGGGTATGGGAAAGAGACCCAGTACTTC. The encoded protein is CASSTGYGKETQYF.

The chain is built from TRBV6-6 and TRBJ2-1; D call uncertain. The CDR3 contains 13 residues. Per the germline V gene, CDR1 is MNHNY and CDR2 is SVGAGI (reference sequence). V was shortened by 2 bases and J by 6 bases, with 8 bases between the two germline ends. This CDR3 is CASSYPTGNEQFF. CDR3 sequence (DNA): TGTGCCAGCAGTTACCCGACGGGCAATGAGCAGTTCTTC.

The rearrangement uses TRBV28 and TRBJ1-1; perhaps TRBD1 as D (6 bases). There are 18 residues in the CDR3. The V end lost 7 bases, the J end lost 0 bases, and 24 bases lay between the germline ends. The germline V gene has CDR1 MDHEN and CDR2 SYDVKM. CDR3 amino acids: CASTLMSGVGIMNTEAFF. In DNA, the CDR3 is TGTGCCAGCACCCTTATGTCAGGGGTAGGGATCATGAACACTGAAGCTTTCTTT.

The chain recombines TRBV3-1 (or the pseudogene TRBV3-2) with TRBJ2-3, with D possibly being TRBD1 (5 bases). Deletions cut 6 bases from V and 0 bases from J, with 13 bases between. This CDR3 is built from 15 residues. Germline lookup yields CDR1 LGHDT and CDR2 YNNKEL (reference sequence). The CDR3 sequence is CASSHLTASTDTQYF. The CDR3 region has the DNA TGTGCCAGCAGTCATTTGACAGCTAGCACAGATACGCAGTATTTT.

The CDR3 bases are TGTGCCAGCAGCTTAGGAGTTACTGGCTACACCTTC. Translating gives CASSLGVTGYTF. J is TRBJ1-2 and V is TRBV7-8; D is unclear. The CDR3 contains 12 residues. CDR1 and CDR2 (germline): SGHVS, FQNEAQ. With 1 base removed from V and 7 bases from J, the gap between germline ends came to 7 bases.

Comments on this clone: Other DNA variants within this sample encode the same CDR3. The rearrangement joins TRBV7-9 to TRBJ2-2; perhaps TRBD2 as D (6 bases). CDR3 size: 15 residues. Germline assignment: CDR1 SEHNR and CDR2 FQNEAQ (reference sequence). V lost 1 base to trimming and J lost 1 base, with 7 bases between them. For the CDR3, the DNA is TGTGCCAGCAGCTTAGGTAGCGGGAACACCGGGGAGCTGTTTTTT. Amino acid sequence: CASSLGSGNTGELFF.

The V call is TRBV7-2, the J call TRBJ2-3; 7 bases line up with TRBD2. V trimming: 4 bases; J trimming: 4 bases; junction bases outside the gene matches: 8. This CDR3 comprises 15 residues. From germline, CDR1 is SGHTA and CDR2 FQGNSA. CDR3 DNA sequence: TGTGCCAGCAGCTCGGGGGGAATGGTTGCAGATACGCAGTATTTT. Residues: CASSSGGMVADTQYF.

This clone was picked up a small number of times. The J gene is TRBJ2-3, the V gene TRBV23-1; 9 bases agree with TRBD2. TRBV23-1 is designated an ORF whose function remains uncertain. The CDR3 consists of 18 residues. Trimming at V came to 5 bases and at J to 6 bases, leaving 18 bases not matched to a gene. For the CDR3, the DNA is TGCGCCAGCAGTTCACCCCCTTTAGCGGGAGTATCCGATGATACGCAGTATTTT. Translated: CASSSPPLAGVSDDTQYF.

This rearrangement joins TRBV14 to TRBJ2-1, with 9 bases aligning to TRBD2. This CDR3 spans 16 amino acids. Germline-derived CDR1 and CDR2 are SGHDN and FVKESK. V dropped 4 bases and J dropped 10; count of bases not matched to a gene: 14. The CDR3 DNA reads TGTGCCAGCAGCCCTAGGCGGGAGGGGGTTCCGGTCGAGCAGTTCTTC. Protein: CASSPRREGVPVEQFF.